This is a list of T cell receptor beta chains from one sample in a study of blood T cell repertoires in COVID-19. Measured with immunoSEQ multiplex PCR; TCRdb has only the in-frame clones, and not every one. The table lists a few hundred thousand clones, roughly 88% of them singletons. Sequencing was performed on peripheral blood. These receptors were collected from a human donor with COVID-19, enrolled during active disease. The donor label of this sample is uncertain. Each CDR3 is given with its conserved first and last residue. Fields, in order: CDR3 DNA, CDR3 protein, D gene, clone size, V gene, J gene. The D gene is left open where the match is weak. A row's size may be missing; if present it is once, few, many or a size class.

TGTGCCAGTAGTATAGCGGCGGGTTCCAATGAGCAGTTCTTC	CASSIAAGSNEQFF	.	.	TRBV19	TRBJ2-1
TGTGCCAGCAGCTTAGCGGGGACAACGGCGAATGAGCAGTTCTTC	CASSLAGTTANEQFF	.	few	TRBV7-6	TRBJ2-1
TGCGCCAGCAGCTTGGCCTCGGCGGGAGGCCTCGATGAGCAGTTCTTC	CASSLASAGGLDEQFF	TRBD2	.	TRBV5-1	TRBJ2-1
TGTGCCAGCAGTCCACCGGGACAGCCGTATGAAAAACTGTTTTTT	CASSPPGQPYEKLFF	TRBD1	once	TRBV2	TRBJ1-4
TGTGCCAGGTCTCAGCGGGAGGGATCGGTGGCGTTCTTC	CARSQREGSVAFF	TRBD2	.	TRBV2	TRBJ2-1
TGCAGCGTTGACCCCGGGGGAAGTGAAAAACTGTTTTTT	CSVDPGGSEKLFF	.	.	TRBV29-1	TRBJ1-4
TGTGCCAGCAGCCAAGGACTAGCGGGGAACACCGGGGAGCTGTTTTTT	CASSQGLAGNTGELFF	TRBD2	.	TRBV3-1/TRBV3-2	TRBJ2-2
TGTGCCAGCAGCCCCCAGACAGGGATGGTTGTTCACACCTTC	CASSPQTGMVVHTF	TRBD1	.	TRBV9	TRBJ1-2
TGTGCCAGCAGCTTAAATTCGGGGGGCTATCAGCCCCAGCATTTT	CASSLNSGGYQPQHF	.	.	TRBV11-2	TRBJ1-5
TGCGCCAGCAGCCAAGATGACCAGCTAGGACAGGGGGGAGATACGCAGTATTTT	CASSQDDQLGQGGDTQYF	TRBD1	.	TRBV4-1	TRBJ2-3
TGTGCCAGTAGTATAGGACCGAGGCCCAATCAGCCCCAGCATTTT	CASSIGPRPNQPQHF	.	.	TRBV19	TRBJ1-5
TGTGCCATCAGTGACGGGCTCGGACAGGGCCGTCAGCCCCAGCATTTT	CAISDGLGQGRQPQHF	TRBD1	.	TRBV10-3	TRBJ1-5
TGTGCCAGTAGCCTGAACAGGGGAGAGGATGAAAAACTGTTTTTT	CASSLNRGEDEKLFF	TRBD1	once	TRBV19	TRBJ1-4
TGCGCCAGCAGATCCGCGGGGGACACTGAAGCTTTCTTT	CASRSAGDTEAFF	.	.	TRBV5-1	TRBJ1-1
TGCGCCAGCAGCTTGGGGGCCATGAACACTGAAGCTTTCTTT	CASSLGAMNTEAFF	.	.	TRBV5-1	TRBJ1-1
TGTGCCAGCAGCGTAGGACCGCTGGGCTGGGCTAGCGGTCTTCCCATCCCCTACGAGCAGTACTTC	CASSVGPLGWASGLPIPYEQYF	TRBD2	.	TRBV9	TRBJ2-7
TGTGCCCTCAGGAGGACGGCATTTAATGAAAAACTGTTTTTT	CALRRTAFNEKLFF	.	.	TRBV6-5	TRBJ1-4
TGTGCCAGCAGCGTAGGTCCCCCGGGTTCCACTGAAGCTTTCTTT	CASSVGPPGSTEAFF	.	.	TRBV9	TRBJ1-1
TGTGCCACCAGTGGTAAAACACCGGGACAGGGGTCCGCAGATACGCAGTATTTT	CATSGKTPGQGSADTQYF	TRBD1	.	TRBV24-1	TRBJ2-3
TGTGCCAGCAGACCATGGGCGCAGGAGACCCAGTACTTC	CASRPWAQETQYF	.	.	TRBV6-6	TRBJ2-5
TGTGCCAGCAGCTTAGGGCAGGACAAGCCCCAGCATTTT	CASSLGQDKPQHF	.	.	TRBV7-9	TRBJ1-5
TGTGCCAGCAGTGTCGACATCTCTGAGGGCTATGGCTACACCTTC	CASSVDISEGYGYTF	.	.	TRBV2	TRBJ1-2
TGTGCCAGCAGCGTAGCCCAGGTTACCGGGGAGCTGTTTTTT	CASSVAQVTGELFF	.	.	TRBV9	TRBJ2-2
TGTGCCAGCAGCCTTCAGGACAGCTTTAACTATGGCTACACCTTC	CASSLQDSFNYGYTF	.	.	TRBV16	TRBJ1-2
TGTGCCAGCAGCTTAGGGGGCAGGGGGGTATATGGCTACACCTTC	CASSLGGRGVYGYTF	TRBD1	once	TRBV7-8	TRBJ1-2
TGTGCCAGCAGTTTTACAGGGCGGCATCAGCCCCAGCATTTT	CASSFTGRHQPQHF	.	.	TRBV28	TRBJ1-5
TGTGCCAGCAGTTTACGGACAACATATGGCTACACCTTC	CASSLRTTYGYTF	.	.	TRBV28	TRBJ1-2
TGTGCCACCAGTGATTCACACATCCGTTTTTGGACAGCCACCTTCATGAACACTGAAGCTTTCTTT	CATSDSHIRFWTATFMNTEAFF	.	once	TRBV24-1	TRBJ1-1
TGTGCCAGCAGTTCCCGCTCCGGGACAGCAGTATCTAACTATGGCTACACCTTC	CASSSRSGTAVSNYGYTF	TRBD1	.	TRBV27	TRBJ1-2
TGTGCCAGCAGCTTCTCGGTGAACACTGAAGCTTTCTTT	CASSFSVNTEAFF	.	few	TRBV7-2	TRBJ1-1
TGTGCTAGCAGCTTAGGGACTAGCGTTAGTCACAATGAGCAGTTCTTC	CASSLGTSVSHNEQFF	TRBD2	.	TRBV7-7	TRBJ2-1
TGTGCCTGGACTCCGGGACGGGGGTTTGGCTACACCTTC	CAWTPGRGFGYTF	.	.	TRBV30	TRBJ1-2
TGTGCCAGCAGCCCCCCCCGGACTAGCGAGTACAATGAGCAGTTCTTC	CASSPPRTSEYNEQFF	TRBD2	.	TRBV9	TRBJ2-1
TGCGCCAGCAGCCCGACTAGCGCCGCCTACAATGAGCAGTTCTTC	CASSPTSAAYNEQFF	TRBD2	.	TRBV5-1	TRBJ2-1
TGTGCCAGCAGTCCGGGACTAGATGGGACCCAGTACTTC	CASSPGLDGTQYF	TRBD2	.	TRBV6-6	TRBJ2-5
TGTGCCAGCAGTTTTGGACAGGGGAAGCGTGGCTACACCTTC	CASSFGQGKRGYTF	TRBD1	.	TRBV28	TRBJ1-2
TGTGCCAGCAGCAAAGGGGACAGGGCGTACTATGGCTACACCTTC	CASSKGDRAYYGYTF	TRBD1	.	TRBV5-6	TRBJ1-2
TGCGCCAGCAGCTTGGAGGTGACTAGCGGCACAGATACGCAGTATTTT	CASSLEVTSGTDTQYF	TRBD2	.	TRBV5-1	TRBJ2-3
TGTGCCAGTAGTATAGGGGGAGGCACCGGGGAGCTGTTTTTT	CASSIGGGTGELFF	.	.	TRBV19	TRBJ2-2
TGTGCCAGCTCGCCCTTACTAGCGGGGATGAACACCGGGGAGCTGTTTTTT	CASSPLLAGMNTGELFF	TRBD2	.	TRBV18	TRBJ2-2
TGCGCCAGCACCGAACAAAGGGCTGGGAGGACCAAAAACATTCAGTACTTC	CASTEQRAGRTKNIQYF	.	.	TRBV23-1	TRBJ2-4
TGTGCCAGCTCACCTGTGGGGAGACAGGATAATTCACCCCTCCACTTT	CASSPVGRQDNSPLHF	.	.	TRBV18	TRBJ1-6
TGTGCCAGCAGCTTCCCCAGGACAGGCAACTATGGCTACACCTTC	CASSFPRTGNYGYTF	TRBD1	.	TRBV5-8	TRBJ1-2
TGTGCCAGCAGCTGGTCGACAGCTGGCGAAAAACTGTTTTTT	CASSWSTAGEKLFF	.	.	TRBV7-2	TRBJ1-4
TGTGCCAGCAGCGAAATGAGCTCTGGGGCCAACGTCCTGACTTTC	CASSEMSSGANVLTF	.	.	TRBV6-4	TRBJ2-6
TGTGCCAGCAGCCACCCCCGCGCGGGAGTGGGGCTCCGCTATACGCAGTATTTT	CASSHPRAGVGLRYTQYF	TRBD2	.	TRBV3-1/TRBV3-2	TRBJ2-3
TGTGCCAGCAGCCCCTCCACAGGGGTCCTTGGCGAGCAGTACTTC	CASSPSTGVLGEQYF	TRBD1	.	TRBV11-2	TRBJ2-7
TGTGCCAGCAGCATTGGACTAGCGGAAGAGACCCAGTACTTC	CASSIGLAEETQYF	TRBD2	once	TRBV9	TRBJ2-5
TGTGCCAGCAGTTTATCCGGGACTCTCTACGAGCAGTACTTC	CASSLSGTLYEQYF	.	.	TRBV27	TRBJ2-7
TGTGCCAGCAGTTACGCCCGGACAGGGGACCGTGGCTACACCTTC	CASSYARTGDRGYTF	TRBD1	.	TRBV6-5	TRBJ1-2
TGTGCCAGCAGTTTCCTAGGCACCATATATTTT	CASSFLGTIYF	.	.	TRBV12-3/TRBV12-4	TRBJ1-3
TGTGCCAGCAGCCCTCGGACAGGGGTAGGCGAAAAACTGTTTTTT	CASSPRTGVGEKLFF	TRBD1	.	TRBV9	TRBJ1-4
TGTGCCAGCAGCGCACGGACATCGATGGGTGAGCAGTTCTTC	CASSARTSMGEQFF	.	.	TRBV2	TRBJ2-1
TGTGCCAGCTCATCCGGGGGACTAGCGGAACAAGAGACCCAGTACTTC	CASSSGGLAEQETQYF	TRBD2	.	TRBV11-3	TRBJ2-5
TGTGCCAGCAGTGAAGGGGGAGGGCGACCTGAAAAACTGTTTTTT	CASSEGGGRPEKLFF	.	.	TRBV2	TRBJ1-4